The 14 T cell receptor beta chains below all came from one sample that was sequenced in a study of T-cell memory formation after mild COVID-19. Using its own MiXCR run on the 5' RACE reads, TCRdb lists one record per CDR3 protein. The sample includes about 290,000 distinct CDR3 sequences, 15% seen only once; the top ten take about a fifth. Sequenced sample: PBMCs or a T cell subset sorted from them (not recorded which). Receptors were obtained from a young man who had mild COVID-19 (a few samples of this study predate the infection). Cell type and time point are not known.

This sequence joins TRBV6-1 and TRBJ1-1; D is possibly TRBD1 (5 bases). Germline V gene sequence: CDR1 MNHNS, CDR2 SASEGT. This CDR3 has 15 amino acids. Trimming removed 6 bases from V and 2 bases from J, with 16 bases in between. CDR3 loop: CASSSTRGYNTEAFF. Here the CDR3 DNA reads TGTGCCAGCAGCTCAACACGGGGGTATAACACTGAAGCTTTCTTT.

The chain joins TRBV3-1 to TRBJ1-3; D uncertain. This CDR3 contains 15 residues. The germline V gene encodes CDR1 LGHDT and CDR2 YNNKEL (reference sequence). Deletions cut 1 base from V and 3 bases from J, with 10 bases between. The CDR3 spells CASSQGGRGGNTIYF. The CDR3 DNA is TGTGCCAGCAGCCAAGGAGGACGGGGTGGAAACACCATATATTTT.

The gene calls are TRBV6-6 and TRBJ2-1; TRBD2 aligns across 9 bases. CDR3 size: 15 residues. V was clipped by 0 bases and J by 8 bases; unmatched bases: 5. Germline CDR1 reads MNHNY; CDR2 reads SVGAGI (reference sequence). The CDR3: CASSYSRGGLDEQFF. In DNA, the CDR3 is TGTGCCAGCAGTTACTCGCGGGGGGGCTTGGATGAGCAGTTCTTC.

Only a few counts were recorded for this clonotype. The chain couples TRBV20-1 to TRBJ2-5; 12 positions match TRBD2. CDR3 size: 15 residues. The trim removed 3 bases at V and 1 base at J, leaving 3 bases unmatched. Per germline, CDR1 DFQATT and CDR2 SNEGSKA (reference sequence). CDR3 region: CSASLTSGGQETQYF. DNA of the CDR3: TGCAGTGCTAGTCTGACTAGCGGGGGCCAAGAGACCCAGTACTTC.

The genes are TRBV7-6 and TRBJ2-2, with a possible D match to TRBD2 (6 bases). Germline V gives CDR1 SGHVS, CDR2 FNYEAQ. The CDR3 extends over 16 amino acids. Trimming removed 1 base at V and 0 bases at J, with 9 bases between. CDR3 nucleotide sequence: TGTGCCAGCAGCTTAGAGGGGAGGTCGAACACCGGGGAGCTGTTTTTT. Protein sequence: CASSLEGRSNTGELFF.

The rearrangement links TRBV6-1 to TRBJ1-2; TRBD1 agrees at 8 bases. The CDR3 runs to 13 residues. Germline V gene data show CDR1 as MNHNS and CDR2 as SASEGT. Trimming removed 5 bases from V and 8 bases from J; junction bases left unmatched: 7. CDR3 sequence (DNA): TGTGCCAGCAGTAGCCGGACAGGGATCGGCTACACCTTC. Residues: CASSSRTGIGYTF.

This clonotype came up a few times. The chain employs TRBV19 and TRBJ1-1; D is unclear. The V end was cut by 4 bases, the J end by 4 bases, with 10 bases between. CDR1 is LNHDA, CDR2 SQIVND, per germline (reference sequence). The CDR3 loop spans 13 amino acids. CDR3 amino acids: CASSRVGFTEAFF. The CDR3, as DNA: TGTGCCAGTAGTAGGGTTGGGTTCACTGAAGCTTTCTTT.

The V gene is TRBV7-2, the J gene TRBJ1-4, with D possibly matching TRBD1 (5 bases). The CDR3 has 14 amino acids. Germline V gives CDR1 SGHTA, CDR2 FQGNSA. With 5 bases removed from V and 11 bases from J, the gap between germline ends came to 18 bases. The CDR3 coding sequence is TGTGCCAGCAGCCTCGGGGGACCCGTGCTTAAACTGTTTTTT. Translation gives CASSLGGPVLKLFF.

The table lists this clonotype with a few counts. The chain combines TRBV11-3 with TRBJ2-5, with D unresolved. There are 13 residues in the CDR3. From germline, CDR1 is SGHNT and CDR2 YENEEA. V lost 5 bases to trimming and J lost 3 bases, with 10 bases between them. CDR3 in DNA: TGTGCCAGCAGCCGAAACAGTAAAGAGACCCAGTACTTC. Translating gives CASSRNSKETQYF.

The chain recombines TRBV5-8 with TRBJ2-5, with TRBD2 matching 13 bases. CDR3 length equals 16 residues. CDR1 is SGHTS, CDR2 YDEGEE, per germline. With 0 bases clipped from V and 4 bases from J, the junction kept 3 bases outside the gene matches. CDR3 nucleotide sequence: TGTGCCAGCAGCTTGGGGACTAGCGGGGGACGAGAGACCCAGTACTTC. Translated, it gives CASSLGTSGGRETQYF.

The V and J genes are TRBV7-8 and TRBJ1-1; D is uncertain. V shed 7 bases and J shed 6 bases, with 9 bases lying between them. Germline V CDR1 and CDR2: SGHVS, FQNEAQ. CDR3 length equals 11 residues. The CDR3 region is CASIGRSEAFF. CDR3 coding DNA: TGTGCCAGCATTGGAAGGTCTGAAGCTTTCTTT.

This clonotype was seen only a few times. The rearrangement links TRBV14 to TRBJ1-2; D gene uncertain. V shed 0 bases and J shed 7 bases, with 12 bases lying between them. The CDR3 extends over 14 amino acids. Germline CDR1 and CDR2: SGHDN and FVKESK. CDR3 DNA sequence: TGTGCCAGCAGCCAAGACGACCGGCGCCTTGGCTACACCTTC. Translation gives CASSQDDRRLGYTF.

This clonotype was detected only a few times. V gene TRBV5-1 combines with J gene TRBJ2-3, with 16 positions matching TRBD2. The CDR3 contains 18 residues. Germline CDR1 is SGHRS and CDR2 is YFSETQ. V lost 4 bases, J lost 3 bases, and 8 bases stayed unmatched. The CDR3: CASSPGTSGGAWTDTQYF. The CDR3 nucleotides are TGCGCCAGCAGCCCAGGGACTAGCGGGGGGGCCTGGACAGATACGCAGTATTTT. Full variable domain (outside the CDR3, taken from reference TRBV5-1 and TRBJ2-3): KAGVTQTPRYLIKTRGQQVTLSCSPISGHRSVSWYQQTPGQGLQFLFEYFSETQRNKGNFPGRFSGRQFSNSRSEMNVSTLELGDSALYLCASSPGTSGGAWTDTQYFGPGTRLTVL.

J is TRBJ2-1 and V is TRBV9, with 7 bases identical to TRBD1. This CDR3 has 15 amino acids. Germline values: CDR1 SGDLS, CDR2 YYNGEE. V dropped 4 bases and J dropped 6; count of bases not matched to a gene: 10. CDR3: CASSSRQGVRNEQFF. The CDR3 bases are TGTGCCAGCAGCTCGAGACAGGGCGTTCGCAATGAGCAGTTCTTC.